This T cell receptor beta chain is drawn from a study of blood T cell repertoires in COVID-19. The wider study: The study drew acute and convalescent COVID-19 samples from the United States, Italy and Spain.

The CDR3 loop spans 17 amino acids. J was trimmed by 4 bases and V by 5 bases; bases with no gene match: 14. Germline loops: CDR1 SGHTA, CDR2 FQGNSA. Source study methods: Amplifying reference gene primers gave estimates of nucleated cell counts. The data were produced by immunoSEQ multiplex PCR, yet TCRdb's version contains in-frame clones alone and is incomplete. V, J and clone size are taken as reported in that table, and D and trimming were inferred from the DNA itself. The profile shows around 160,000 clones, roughly 90% of them singletons. The sample taken for sequencing was peripheral blood. The receptor was derived from a human donor in a cohort sampled during active COVID-19. This chain connects TRBV7-2 to TRBJ1-1, with 9 bases that match TRBD1. The CDR3 reads CASSPTRVQGARTEAFF. CDR3 coding DNA: TGTGCCAGCAGCCCAACCCGGGTACAGGGGGCGCGCACTGAAGCTTTCTTT.